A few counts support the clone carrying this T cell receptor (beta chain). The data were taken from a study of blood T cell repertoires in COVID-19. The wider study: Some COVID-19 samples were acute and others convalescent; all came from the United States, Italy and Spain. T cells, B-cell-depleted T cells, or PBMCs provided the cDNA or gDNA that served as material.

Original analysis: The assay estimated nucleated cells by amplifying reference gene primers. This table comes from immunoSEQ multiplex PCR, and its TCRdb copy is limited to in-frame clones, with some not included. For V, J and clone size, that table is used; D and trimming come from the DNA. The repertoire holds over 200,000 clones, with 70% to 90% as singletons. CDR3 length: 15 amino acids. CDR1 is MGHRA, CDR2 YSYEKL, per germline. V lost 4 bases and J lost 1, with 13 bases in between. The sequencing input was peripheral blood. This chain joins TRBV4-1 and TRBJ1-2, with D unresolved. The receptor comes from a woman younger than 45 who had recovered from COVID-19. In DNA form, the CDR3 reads TGCGCCAGCAGCCCCCCCCCAGGCAATAACTATGGCTACACCTTC. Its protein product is CASSPPPGNNYGYTF.